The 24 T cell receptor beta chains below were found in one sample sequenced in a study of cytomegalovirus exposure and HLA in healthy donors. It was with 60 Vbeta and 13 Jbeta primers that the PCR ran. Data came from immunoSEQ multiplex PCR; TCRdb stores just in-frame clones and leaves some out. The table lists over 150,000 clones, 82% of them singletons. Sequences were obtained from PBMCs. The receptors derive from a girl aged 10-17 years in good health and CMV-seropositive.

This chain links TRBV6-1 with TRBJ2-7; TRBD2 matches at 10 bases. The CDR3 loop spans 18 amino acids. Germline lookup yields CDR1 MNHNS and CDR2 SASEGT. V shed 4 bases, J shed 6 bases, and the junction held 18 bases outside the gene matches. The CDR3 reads CASSVPGLANLKGSEQYF. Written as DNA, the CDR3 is TGTGCCAGCAGTGTCCCGGGACTAGCGAACCTCAAGGGCTCCGAGCAGTACTTC.

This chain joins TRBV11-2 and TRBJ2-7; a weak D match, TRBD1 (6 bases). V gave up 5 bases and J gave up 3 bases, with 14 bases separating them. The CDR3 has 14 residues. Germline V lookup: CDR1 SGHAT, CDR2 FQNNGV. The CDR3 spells CASSLYRVGYEQYF. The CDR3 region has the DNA TGTGCCAGCAGCCTTTACAGGGTTGGCTACGAGCAGTACTTC. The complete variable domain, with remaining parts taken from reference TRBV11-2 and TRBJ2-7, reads EAGVAQSPRYKIIEKRQSVAFWCNPISGHATLYWYQQILGQGPKLLIQFQNNGVVDDSQLPKDRFSAERLKGVDSTLKIQPAKLEDSAVYLCASSLYRVGYEQYFGPGTRLTVT.

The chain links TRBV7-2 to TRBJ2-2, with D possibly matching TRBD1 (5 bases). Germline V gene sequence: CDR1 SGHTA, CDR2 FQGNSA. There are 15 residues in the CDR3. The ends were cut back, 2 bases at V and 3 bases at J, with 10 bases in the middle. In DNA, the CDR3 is TGTGCCAGCAGCTTACAGGGTTGGGACACCGGGGAGCTGTTTTTT. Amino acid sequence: CASSLQGWDTGELFF.

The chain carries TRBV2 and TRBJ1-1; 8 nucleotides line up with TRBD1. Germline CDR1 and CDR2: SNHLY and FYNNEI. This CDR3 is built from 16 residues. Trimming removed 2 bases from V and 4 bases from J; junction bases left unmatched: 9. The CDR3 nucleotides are TGTGCCAGCAGTGAACCCCAGGGGGCGGGGAGCACTGAAGCTTTCTTT. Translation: CASSEPQGAGSTEAFF.

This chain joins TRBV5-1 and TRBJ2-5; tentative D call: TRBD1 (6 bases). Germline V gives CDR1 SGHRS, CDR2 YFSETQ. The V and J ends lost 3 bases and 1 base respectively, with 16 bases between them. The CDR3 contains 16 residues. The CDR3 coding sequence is TGCGCCAGCAGCTACACCGGGACACTTTCCCAAGAGACCCAGTACTTC. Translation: CASSYTGTLSQETQYF.

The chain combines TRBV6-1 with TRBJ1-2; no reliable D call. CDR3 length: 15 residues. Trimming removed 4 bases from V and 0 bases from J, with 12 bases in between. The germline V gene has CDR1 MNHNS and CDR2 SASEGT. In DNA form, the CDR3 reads TGTGCCAGCAGTGGGGCATCCCCCGCTAACTATGGCTACACCTTC. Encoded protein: CASSGASPANYGYTF.

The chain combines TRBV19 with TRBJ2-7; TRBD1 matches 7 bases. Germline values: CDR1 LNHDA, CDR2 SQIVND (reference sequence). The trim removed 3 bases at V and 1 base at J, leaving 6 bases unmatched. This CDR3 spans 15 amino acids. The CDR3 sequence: CASSIGTAGSYEQYF. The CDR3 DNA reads TGTGCCAGTAGTATCGGGACAGCCGGTTCCTACGAGCAGTACTTC.

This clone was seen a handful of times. The CDR3 loop reads CASSLAPGTDTQYF. In DNA, the CDR3 is TGTGCCAGCAGCTTAGCTCCGGGCACAGATACGCAGTATTTT. The chain carries TRBV7-2 and TRBJ2-3, with D unresolved. The V gene's germline CDR1 is SGHTA and CDR2 FQGNSA. The CDR3 extends over 14 amino acids. Trimming stripped 0 bases from V and 1 base from J, with 5 bases between.

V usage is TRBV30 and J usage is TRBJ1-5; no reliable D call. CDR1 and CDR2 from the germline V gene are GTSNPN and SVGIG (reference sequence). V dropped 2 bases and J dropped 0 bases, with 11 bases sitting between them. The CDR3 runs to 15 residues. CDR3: CAWSSPPYSNQPQHF. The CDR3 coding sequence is TGTGCCTGGAGTTCCCCCCCCTATAGCAATCAGCCCCAGCATTTT.

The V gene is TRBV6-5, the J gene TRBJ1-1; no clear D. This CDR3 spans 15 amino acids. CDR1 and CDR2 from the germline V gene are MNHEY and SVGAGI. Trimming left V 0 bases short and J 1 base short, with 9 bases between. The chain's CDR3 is CASSYSVGRNTEAFF. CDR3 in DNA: TGTGCCAGCAGTTACTCGGTGGGGAGGAACACTGAAGCTTTCTTT.

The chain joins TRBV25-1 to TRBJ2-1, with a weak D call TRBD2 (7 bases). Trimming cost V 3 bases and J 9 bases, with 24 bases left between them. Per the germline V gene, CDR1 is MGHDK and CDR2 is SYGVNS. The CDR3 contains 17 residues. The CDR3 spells CASSDPLPGGPLAEQFF. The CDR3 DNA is TGTGCCAGCAGTGACCCCTTGCCGGGGGGCCCCTTGGCTGAGCAGTTCTTC. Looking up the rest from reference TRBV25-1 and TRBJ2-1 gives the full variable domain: EADIYQTPRYLVIGTGKKITLECSQTMGHDKMYWYQQDPGMELHLIHYSYGVNSTEKGDLSSESTVSRIRTEHFPLTLESARPSHTSQYLCASSDPLPGGPLAEQFFGPGTRLTVL.

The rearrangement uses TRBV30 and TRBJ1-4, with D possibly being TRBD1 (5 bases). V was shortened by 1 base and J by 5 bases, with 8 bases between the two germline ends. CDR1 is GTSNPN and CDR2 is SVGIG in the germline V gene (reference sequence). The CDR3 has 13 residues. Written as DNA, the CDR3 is TGTGCCTGGAGTGACGGGGGGAATGAAAAACTGTTTTTT. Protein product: CAWSDGGNEKLFF.

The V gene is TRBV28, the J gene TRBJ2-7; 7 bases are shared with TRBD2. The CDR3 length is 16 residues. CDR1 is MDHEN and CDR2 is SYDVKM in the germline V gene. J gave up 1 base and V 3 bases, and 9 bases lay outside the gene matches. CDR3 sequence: CASSFDFSGRSYEQYF. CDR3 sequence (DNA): TGTGCCAGCAGTTTTGATTTTAGCGGGCGATCCTACGAGCAGTACTTC.

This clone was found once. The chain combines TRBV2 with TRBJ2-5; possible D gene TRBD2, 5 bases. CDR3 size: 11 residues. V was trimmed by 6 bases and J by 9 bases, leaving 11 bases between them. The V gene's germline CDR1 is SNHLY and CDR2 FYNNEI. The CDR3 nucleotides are TGTGCCAGCAGATCTGAGGGAGCCCAGTACTTC. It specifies CASRSEGAQYF. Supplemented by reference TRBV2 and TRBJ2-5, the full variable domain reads EPEVTQTPSHQVTQMGQEVILRCVPISNHLYFYWYRQILGQKVEFLVSFYNNEISEKSEIFDDQFSVERPDGSNFTLKIRSTKLEDSAMYFCASRSEGAQYFGPGTRLLVL.

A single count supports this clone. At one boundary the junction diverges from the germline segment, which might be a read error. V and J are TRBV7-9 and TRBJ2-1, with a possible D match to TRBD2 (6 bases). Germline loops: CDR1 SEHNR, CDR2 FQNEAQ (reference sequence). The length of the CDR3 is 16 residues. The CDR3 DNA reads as TGTTCCAGCAGCTCCGCGGGACCCCAAGGGTTGTGGGAGCAGTTCTTC. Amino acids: CSSSSAGPQGLWEQFF.

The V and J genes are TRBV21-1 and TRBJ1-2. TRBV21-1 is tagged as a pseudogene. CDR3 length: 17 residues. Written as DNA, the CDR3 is TGTGCCAGCAGCAAAGCCAATGAGGCGGGGGGCGCCAACGGCTACACCTTC. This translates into CASSKANEAGGANGYTF.

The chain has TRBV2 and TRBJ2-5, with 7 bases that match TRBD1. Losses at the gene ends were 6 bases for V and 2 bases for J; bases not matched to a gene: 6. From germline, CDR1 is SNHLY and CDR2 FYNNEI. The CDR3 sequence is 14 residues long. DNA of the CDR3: TGTGCCAGCAGGGACAGACAGGGTCAAGAGACCCAGTACTTC. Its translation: CASRDRQGQETQYF.

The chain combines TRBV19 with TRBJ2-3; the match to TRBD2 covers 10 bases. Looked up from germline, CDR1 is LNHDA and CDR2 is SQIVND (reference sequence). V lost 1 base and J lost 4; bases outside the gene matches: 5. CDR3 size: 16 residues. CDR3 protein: CASSIGASGGADTQYF. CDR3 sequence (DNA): TGTGCCAGTAGTATAGGAGCTAGCGGGGGAGCAGATACGCAGTATTTT.

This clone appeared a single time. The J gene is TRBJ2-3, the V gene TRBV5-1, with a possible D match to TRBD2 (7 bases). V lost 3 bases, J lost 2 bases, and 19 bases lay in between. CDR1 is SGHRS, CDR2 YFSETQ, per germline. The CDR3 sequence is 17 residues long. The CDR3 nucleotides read TGCGCCAGCAGCTCCACGGGGGGCGGAGTGGTCACAGATACGCAGTATTTT. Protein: CASSSTGGGVVTDTQYF.

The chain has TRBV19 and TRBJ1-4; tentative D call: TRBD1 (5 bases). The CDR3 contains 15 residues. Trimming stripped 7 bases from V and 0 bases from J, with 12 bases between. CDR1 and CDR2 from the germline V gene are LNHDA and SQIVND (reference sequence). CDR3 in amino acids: CASIQGTATNEKLFF. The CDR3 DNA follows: TGTGCCAGTATCCAGGGAACAGCAACTAATGAAAAACTGTTTTTT.

CDR3 in DNA: TGTGCCAGCACTCGAAAACTGAGCTCCTACGAGCAGTACTTC. It yields the protein CASTRKLSSYEQYF. The J gene is TRBJ2-7, the V gene TRBV5-8; D not resolved. The CDR3 is 14 amino acids. Germline V gene sequence: CDR1 SGHTS, CDR2 YDEGEE. The germline V and J ends were trimmed by 6 bases and 0 bases, with 13 bases remaining between them.

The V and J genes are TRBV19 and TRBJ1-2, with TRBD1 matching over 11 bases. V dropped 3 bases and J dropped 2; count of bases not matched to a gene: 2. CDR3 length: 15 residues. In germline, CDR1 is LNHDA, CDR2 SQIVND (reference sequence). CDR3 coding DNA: TGTGCCAGTAGTATCCGGGACAGGGGGAACTATGGCTACACCTTC. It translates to CASSIRDRGNYGYTF.

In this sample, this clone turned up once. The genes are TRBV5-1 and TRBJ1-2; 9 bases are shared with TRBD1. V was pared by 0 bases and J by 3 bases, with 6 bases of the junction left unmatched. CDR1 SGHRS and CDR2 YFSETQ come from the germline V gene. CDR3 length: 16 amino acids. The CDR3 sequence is CASSLEGTGSHYGYTF. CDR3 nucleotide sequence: TGCGCCAGCAGCTTGGAAGGGACAGGGAGTCACTATGGCTACACCTTC.

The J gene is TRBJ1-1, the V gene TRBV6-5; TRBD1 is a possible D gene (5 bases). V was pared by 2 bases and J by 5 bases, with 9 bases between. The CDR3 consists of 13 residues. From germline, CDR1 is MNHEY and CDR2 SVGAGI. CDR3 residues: CASSYIRGTEAFF. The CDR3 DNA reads TGTGCCAGCAGTTACATCCGGGGGACTGAAGCTTTCTTT.